The 7 T cell receptor beta chains listed next were all sequenced from one sample in a study of blood T cell repertoires in COVID-19. Assay used: immunoSEQ multiplex PCR; TCRdb lists only in-frame clones, some missing. The sample shows more than 150,000 clones, 60% to 85% of them seen only once. Sequencing input: peripheral blood. These receptors all come from a man between 60 and 75 years old with active or convalescent COVID-19.

This chain joins TRBV5-1 and TRBJ2-1; TRBD1 agrees at 8 bases. CDR3 length: 16 amino acids. Trimming removed 1 base from V and 4 bases from J; junction bases left unmatched: 7. Germline values: CDR1 SGHRS, CDR2 YFSETQ. CDR3 loop: CASSLHGQGIYNEQFF. CDR3 sequence (DNA): TGCGCCAGCAGCTTGCACGGACAGGGCATTTACAATGAGCAGTTCTTC.

This chain links TRBV28 with TRBJ2-7; 9 bases match TRBD1. After removal of 4 bases from V and 4 bases from J, the junction contained 11 bases not matched to a gene. Germline values: CDR1 MDHEN, CDR2 SYDVKM. This CDR3 comprises 16 residues. CDR3 sequence reads: CASSSGDRVDLYEQYF. The CDR3 coding sequence is TGTGCCAGCAGTTCGGGGGACAGGGTGGATCTGTACGAGCAGTACTTC.

The chain has TRBV3-1 (or the pseudogene TRBV3-2) and TRBJ2-1; 9 nucleotides align to TRBD1. V lost 4 bases, J lost 10 bases, and 14 bases stayed unmatched. The CDR3 is 16 residues long. Germline CDR1 is LGHDT and CDR2 is YNNKEL (reference sequence). CDR3 region: CASSRLSGDRAREQFF. The CDR3 DNA follows: TGTGCCAGCAGCCGGCTTTCCGGGGACAGGGCAAGAGAGCAGTTCTTC.

This clone appeared a few times. The J gene is TRBJ2-2, the V gene TRBV4-1; 13 nucleotides agree with TRBD2. Trimming took 2 bases from V and 4 from J; bases not matched to a gene: 7. Germline-derived CDR1 and CDR2 are MGHRA and YSYEKL. The CDR3 spans 18 residues. The CDR3 coding sequence is TGCGCCAGCAGCCAATCACTAGCGGGAGGGGTGGGCACCGGGGAGCTGTTTTTT. Translating it yields CASSQSLAGGVGTGELFF.

As for this clone: One end of the junction varies from germline; a read error may be responsible. The chain employs TRBV24-1 and TRBJ1-4; D is undetermined. The CDR3 loop spans 10 amino acids. Germline-derived CDR1 and CDR2 are KGHDR and SFDVKD. Written as DNA, the CDR3 is TGTGCCACCTCGCATGGAGAAACCATTTTT. This translates into CATSHGETIF.

The chain has TRBV19 and TRBJ2-5; D is uncertain. The germline CDR1 and CDR2 sequences are LNHDA and SQIVND (reference sequence). V was cut by 3 bases and J by 4 bases, with 12 bases left in between. The CDR3 sequence is 14 residues long. The CDR3 sequence is CASSIFRRIETQYF. The DNA of the CDR3 is TGTGCCAGTAGTATCTTTCGGCGGATAGAGACCCAGTACTTC.

In this sample, this clone turned up a few times. This rearrangement joins TRBV25-1 to TRBJ2-3, with D hard to call. Trimming removed 9 bases at V and 0 bases at J, with 10 bases between. CDR3 length: 13 amino acids. Per the germline V gene, CDR1 is MGHDK and CDR2 is SYGVNS. CDR3 DNA sequence: TGTGCCAGTGAGGCCCAAAGCACAGATACGCAGTATTTT. Encoded protein: CASEAQSTDTQYF. Based on the CDR3 plus reference TRBV25-1 and TRBJ2-3, the full variable domain is EADIYQTPRYLVIGTGKKITLECSQTMGHDKMYWYQQDPGMELHLIHYSYGVNSTEKGDLSSESTVSRIRTEHFPLTLESARPSHTSQYLCASEAQSTDTQYFGPGTRLTVL.